These T cell receptor beta chains were read from a single sample in a study of regulatory T cells in long-lasting Graves disease. TCRdb re-called the multiplex PCR reads through MiXCR, storing one row per CDR3 protein. The sample shows about 470,000 distinct CDR3 sequences, around 14% of them seen only once. These data also formed part of another study, on T cells in Graves' hyperthyroidism and ophthalmopathy.

Sequencing used peripheral blood mononuclear cells (PBMCs), obtained at new diagnosis, from a patient treated with antithyroid drugs. These receptors all come from a woman aged 25 to 39 with Graves disease. The conserved cysteine and the conserved F or W are not part of the CDR3 here.

TRBV28	TRBJ1-1	ASPPLQGMNTEAF
TRBV15	TRBJ1-2	ATSRDPGTGDGYT
TRBV24-1	TRBJ2-1	ATSDPRGRVNYNEQF
TRBV6-5	TRBJ2-3	ASSYPSDGGTDTQY
TRBV28	TRBJ2-1	ASSSGLSYNEQF
TRBV28	TRBJ2-2	ASSFRDEYTGELF
TRBV29-1	TRBJ1-2	STNRGDYGYT
TRBV5-6	TRBJ1-1	ASSLDREEL
TRBV11-3	TRBJ1-1	ASSPRPRHTEAF
TRBV27	TRBJ1-2	ASRQGAVNYGYT
TRBV10-3	TRBJ2-1	AISESLTSGSNEQF
TRBV5-5	TRBJ2-1	ASSLVVGQDYNEQF
TRBV29-1	TRBJ1-5	SVADGGGSNQPQH
TRBV27	TRBJ1-5	ASRSGYSNQPQH
TRBV6-5	TRBJ2-7	ASSYGGGVYEQY
TRBV13	TRBJ2-7	ASSLALGTSGYEQY
TRBV6-1	TRBJ2-5	ASSADRGVLQETQY
TRBV7-2	TRBJ2-7	ASSFTGTGSSYEQY
TRBV27	TRBJ1-2	ASSFRTGYGYT
TRBV6-2/TRBV6-3	TRBJ2-1	ASRGSGRVVFDEQF
TRBV12-3/TRBV12-4	TRBJ1-5	ASSLKVRQANQPQH
TRBV25-1	TRBJ1-2	ASSELSQESNYGYT
TRBV12-3/TRBV12-4	TRBJ2-3	ASSPQDSPLSTDTQY
TRBV7-9	TRBJ2-1	ASRGLGREAGNEQF
TRBV7-9	TRBJ2-7	ASSLGQGLEQY
TRBV24-1	TRBJ2-1	ATSEKTSGRHNEQF
TRBV6-2/TRBV6-3	TRBJ2-4	ASSAPLGKNIQY
TRBV4-1	TRBJ2-1	ASSQTSGSNEQF